This T cell receptor beta chain was observed in a study of shared clonotypes between healthy human individuals (dated by TCRdb to the early 2020s). Broadly, across the study: Two women and three men aged 18 to 49 years were included in the cohort. The study deeply sequenced blood TCR repertoires of roughly five healthy adults to estimate repertoire size and the extent of clonotype sharing between individuals. Libraries were prepared and TCR repertoires were sequenced by different laboratories using diverse techniques, in order to increase sequencing depth and limit assay-specific biases. For each donor, three plates each were used for CD4 naive and CD4 memory, two plates were used for CD8 naive, and one plate was used for CD8 memory. Per donor, leukapheresis produced somewhere between about 0.94 and 8.9 billion PBMCs. Findings and caveats that apply to the study as a whole: Naive subsets generally had larger estimated clonotype richness than memory subsets. Because the study included a small number of donors, the genetic and exposure-history diversity represented was limited. Sharing across several donors was observed for around 5% of naive CD4, 3% to 3.5% of naive CD8, over 2% of memory CD4, and roughly 0.43% of memory CD8 clonotypes. Sampling was restricted to blood, and TCR repertoires in tissue are likely to differ from TCR repertoires in blood. Higher generation probabilities were observed for clonotypes shared by all four sorted-subset donors than for non-shared clonotypes. Pairwise subsampling led to the expectation that sequencing depth would affect the degree of clonotype sharing among donors. Incomplete sequencing was indicated by rarefaction of sorted-subset datasets, despite the large sequencing depth.

TCR CDR3 regions were amplified from genomic DNA by multiplex PCR using the deep immunoSEQ assay. Extracted genomic DNA from each cell subset was spread evenly across all wells of several immunoSEQ 96-well plates, with each plate serving as a replicate. For sorted subsets, each replicate PCR was loaded with approximately 0.2 ug genomic DNA, equivalent to approximately 33,000 T cell genomes. Purified libraries were quantified with a Qubit 3.0 fluorometer, sized on a Bioanalyzer 2100, and re-quantified with the KAPA Library Quantification kit. Every immunoSEQ 96-well plate was sequenced on a dedicated single-read 150-cycle Illumina NextSeq 550 flow cell. Per the original workflow: The immunoSEQ output contained only junctional sequences without quality scores, so filtering could not match that applied to full-length reads. To assign V/J genes and CDR3, sequences were annotated against IMGT germline references using PyIR, a Python wrapper for IgBLAST v1.9. Reads were removed for weak V/J assignments (E-value above 1e-6), missing CDR3, stop codons, out-of-frame junctions, or ambiguous translated residues. V3J clonotypes were defined by identical inferred V gene, J gene, and CDR3 amino acid sequence. To compute the percentage overlap between repertoires, the number of shared unique clonotypes was divided by the size of the smaller repertoire. Richness of each repertoire was evaluated using RTK rarefaction, the Chao1 estimator, and Recon v2.1 estimates of unobserved clonotypes. Generation probabilities were computed with OLGA for all TCRbeta clonotypes obtained by the gDNA method from several donors. TCRdb provides this immuneACCESS table in a form limited to in-frame rearrangements. Some clones are lacking; in checked studies, under half of them reflect an unresolved V gene, and why the rest are absent is not known. V and J calls plus clone size are reproduced from that table; the DNA served to infer D and trimming. Present in this sample are under 2,000,000 clones, about 95% of which were seen just once. The ten largest account for 1.2% of the sample.

CD8 naive samples were obtained by positive selection for CCR7 among CD45RO-negative cells, yielding a CD45RA+CCR7+ population from which TemRA cells were excluded. The donors were healthy, HIV-negative adults who had no recently reported acute infections or vaccinations. Every donor was a Caucasian adult residing in Nashville, Tennessee, USA. After blood collection by leukapheresis, PBMCs were isolated using Ficoll-Histopaque density gradient centrifugation and then cryopreserved in the vapor phase of liquid nitrogen. Analytical flow cytometry was used to check the purity and quantity of each magnetically sorted T cell population. From each sorted fraction, genomic DNA was isolated and quantified by UV absorbance on a Nanodrop 2000c. The germline V gene gives CDR1 as SGHVS and CDR2 as FQNEAQ. The CDR3 measures 15 amino acids from cysteine to phenylalanine. Just the 45-base CDR3 DNA is kept, in frame starting at base 1. The germline V and J ends show losses of 5 bases and 3 bases respectively, and no gene match explains 7 bases of the junction.

This clone was counted once. The specificity of this receptor is unknown. Base qualities were left out, and no much larger clone turns up one base away. Sequenced material: naive CD8+ T cells sorted from blood. The sample's cell subset or site label is to be understood as: CD45RA+CCR7+. The rearranged segments are TRBV7-8 and TRBJ2-7; the junction holds 10 bases that match TRBD2. The TCR originated in a man aged 18 to 29 in good health. The CDR3 has the sequence CASSPPPSGGYEQYF. In nucleotide form, the sequence is TGTGCCAGCAGCCCACCCCCTAGCGGGGGCTACGAGCAGTACTTC.